Listed below are T cell receptor beta chains from one sample, sequenced in a study of cytomegalovirus exposure and HLA in healthy donors. Here immunoSEQ multiplex PCR was the method, and the copy in TCRdb shows in-frame clones only, minus some. The table lists 140,000 or so clones, about nine tenths of them singletons. Source material: PBMCs. The receptor set was obtained from a woman in her thirties in good health and CMV-seropositive. Each CDR3 is given with its conserved first and last residue. D genes are given only for firm matches. Rows may omit the clone size; those that give it use once, few, many or a size class.

d_gene	v_gene	abundance	j_gene	CDR3nt	CDR3aa
TRBD2	TRBV7-3	.	TRBJ2-3	TGTGCCAGCAGCTCTGGACTAGCGGGAGATACGCAGTATTTT	CASSSGLAGDTQYF
TRBD2	TRBV27	.	TRBJ2-1	TGTGCCAGCAGCCCGGGACTAGCGGCAAATGAGCAGTTCTTC	CASSPGLAANEQFF
TRBD2	TRBV2	.	TRBJ2-3	TGTGCCAGCAGTGGACTAGCGGGGGGGATTAGCACAGATACGCAGTATTTT	CASSGLAGGISTDTQYF
TRBD1	TRBV2	.	TRBJ1-5	TGTGCCAGCAGACTCGGCGGGGGACAGGGAAGCAATCAGCCCCAGCATTTT	CASRLGGGQGSNQPQHF
TRBD1	TRBV28	few	TRBJ1-2	TGTGCCAGCAGGTGGACAGGGCAAGATGGCTACACCTTC	CASRWTGQDGYTF
TRBD2	TRBV10-3	once	TRBJ2-1	TGTGCCATCAGTGACTTAGCGGGAAGGACCTACAATGAGCAGTTCTTC	CAISDLAGRTYNEQFF
.	TRBV21-1	few	TRBJ2-7	TGTGCCAGCAGAAGGAGCTCCTACGAGCAGTACTTC	CASRRSSYEQYF
.	TRBV1	.	TRBJ2-3	TGCACCAGCAGCCGCGACGGCGGGAGGGCACTAGGGACGCAGTATTTT	CTSSRDGGRALGTQYF
TRBD2	TRBV28	.	TRBJ2-7	TGTGCCACCGGAACTAGCGGACGAACCTACGAGCAGTACTTC	CATGTSGRTYEQYF
.	TRBV4-1	.	TRBJ2-5	TGCGCCAGCAGCCAACCCCCGCGGGGCAGCCAAGAGACCCAGTACTTC	CASSQPPRGSQETQYF
TRBD2	TRBV28	.	TRBJ2-1	TGTGCCAGCAGTTCTCCCGGGGGGAGGTCAGAGTTCTTC	CASSSPGGRSEFF